The 6 T cell receptor beta chains below come from one sample, sequenced in a study of T-cell memory formation after mild COVID-19. TCRdb re-derived calls from the 5' RACE reads in MiXCR, one entry per CDR3 protein. In the table there are 400,000 to 500,000 distinct CDR3 sequences, roughly 18% of which are singletons. Input material: PBMCs or a T cell subset sorted from them (not recorded which). The source of these receptors is a man aged 18 to 35 who had mild COVID-19 (a few samples of this study predate the infection). Cell type and time point are not known.

This clonotype showed up just a few times. The rearrangement joins TRBV2 to TRBJ2-2; the D gene is possibly TRBD1 (6 bases). The ends were cut back, 3 bases at V and 0 bases at J, with 11 bases in the middle. Per germline, CDR1 SNHLY and CDR2 FYNNEI. The CDR3 extends over 16 amino acids. CDR3 region: CASSERSGANTGELFF. CDR3 in DNA: TGTGCCAGCAGTGAGAGGTCAGGGGCGAACACCGGGGAGCTGTTTTTT.

A few counts support this clonotype. The V and J genes are TRBV18 and TRBJ2-6, with unresolved D. CDR1 KGHSH and CDR2 LQKENI come from the germline V gene. V lost 2 bases to trimming and J lost 4 bases, with 15 bases between them. The CDR3 spans 17 residues. In nucleotides, the CDR3 is TGTGCCAGCTCACCAGCGCTGATAGGCTCCGGGGCCAACGTCCTGACTTTC. The encoded protein is CASSPALIGSGANVLTF.

The CDR3 DNA follows: TGTGCCAGTTACCCCCTAGCGGGGGGGCCCTACAATGAGCAGTTCTTC. This sequence encodes CASYPLAGGPYNEQFF. The chain employs TRBV27 and TRBJ2-1, with TRBD2 matching over 12 bases. V lost 9 bases, J lost 2 bases, and 8 bases stayed unmatched. This CDR3 is 16 amino acids long. CDR1 and CDR2 from the germline V gene are MNHEY and SMNVEV (reference sequence).

In its sample, this clonotype was seen a few times. The chain links TRBV7-2 to TRBJ2-7, with D maybe TRBD1 (6 bases). Germline CDR1 and CDR2: SGHTA and FQGNSA. The CDR3 has 15 residues. V was shortened by 3 bases and J by 3 bases, with 15 bases between the two germline ends. CDR3 sequence (DNA): TGTGCCAGCAGCTTGGGATACGACAGGAACTACGAGCAGTACTTC. Its translation is CASSLGYDRNYEQYF. The full variable domain, rest sourced from reference TRBV7-2 and TRBJ2-7, is GAGVSQSPSNKVTEKGKDVELRCDPISGHTALYWYRQSLGQGLEFLIYFQGNSAPDKSGLPSDRFSAERTGGSVSTLTIQRTQQEDSAVYLCASSLGYDRNYEQYFGPGTRLTVT.

There are a few counts of this clonotype. V gene TRBV7-9 combines with J gene TRBJ2-3; D is possibly TRBD2 (5 bases). V gave up 5 bases and J gave up 4 bases, with 19 bases separating them. In germline, CDR1 is SEHNR, CDR2 FQNEAQ (reference sequence). CDR3 size: 16 residues. CDR3 nucleotide sequence: TGTGCCAGCAGCAGCCCCATGGAGGTTTTGGCAGATACGCAGTATTTT. The encoded protein is CASSSPMEVLADTQYF.

V usage is TRBV6-2 or TRBV6-3 and J usage is TRBJ1-5, with 8 positions matching TRBD1. CDR1 MNHEY and CDR2 SVGEGT come from the germline V gene. This CDR3 spans 16 amino acids. The V and J ends lost 6 bases and 12 bases, in that order; junction bases with no gene match: 19. This chain's CDR3 is CASRDPTGERPQVQHF. In nucleotides, the CDR3 is TGTGCCAGCAGAGACCCGACAGGGGAGAGACCTCAGGTCCAGCATTTT.